The 8 T cell receptor beta chains below come from one sample, sequenced in a study of Ad26.COV2.S vaccination and SARS-CoV-2 variants. Assay: immunoSEQ multiplex PCR; the TCRdb copy retains only in-frame clones and omits some. The data contain 300,000 to 450,000 clones, approximately 85% of them singletons. Treatment defined: about 20 received Ad26.COV2.S at low or high dose, single or two shots; 5 received placebo; per-sample allocation not given. It was on day 63 after the first vaccine or placebo injection that samples were taken. Sequenced here: peripheral blood, sampled in a trial of Ad26.COV2.S vaccine versus placebo. The receptors originated from a person between 18 and 60 years old who received the Ad26.COV2.S COVID-19 vaccine or a placebo.

This clone was picked up one time. This chain connects TRBV2 to TRBJ2-5, with D perhaps TRBD1 (6 bases). The ends were cut back, 4 bases at V and 8 bases at J, with 20 bases in the middle. This CDR3 is built from 15 residues. Germline assignment: CDR1 SNHLY and CDR2 FYNNEI. The CDR3 is CASSGGDRSVGTQYF. The CDR3 nucleotides read TGTGCCAGCAGTGGGGGCGACAGGTCGGTTGGAACCCAGTACTTC.

V and J are TRBV2 and TRBJ2-5; D uncertain. The CDR3 contains 12 residues. CDR1 SNHLY and CDR2 FYNNEI come from the germline V gene. V gave up 8 bases and J gave up 0 bases, with 7 bases separating them. The CDR3 DNA reads as TGTGCCAGCGCAGGCGACCAAGAGACCCAGTACTTC. Protein product: CASAGDQETQYF. The entire variable domain, with the rest obtained from reference TRBV2 and TRBJ2-5, is as follows: EPEVTQTPSHQVTQMGQEVILRCVPISNHLYFYWYRQILGQKVEFLVSFYNNEISEKSEIFDDQFSVERPDGSNFTLKIRSTKLEDSAMYFCASAGDQETQYFGPGTRLLVL.

CDR3 DNA sequence: TGTGCCAGCAGCCAAGTAACACAGCCGAATAACAGAGATGGCTACACCTTC. It is translated as CASSQVTQPNNRDGYTF. The chain is built from TRBV3-1 (or the pseudogene TRBV3-2) and TRBJ1-2; D remains unclear. V was shortened by 1 base and J by 6 bases, with 21 bases between the two germline ends. CDR3 length: 17 amino acids. CDR1 LGHDT and CDR2 YNNKEL come from the germline V gene (reference sequence).

The chain combines TRBV7-9 with TRBJ2-7; 9 bases agree with TRBD1. Germline CDR1 SEHNR, CDR2 FQNEAQ (reference sequence). CDR3 size: 14 residues. V lost 5 bases and J lost 5; bases outside the gene matches: 7. The CDR3, as DNA: TGTGCCAGCAGCCTAACAGGGGGCGTAGACGAGCAGTACTTC. This gives the protein CASSLTGGVDEQYF.

This clone appeared a single time. V gene TRBV6-6 combines with J gene TRBJ2-7, with 9 nucleotides matching TRBD1. Germline loops: CDR1 MNHNY, CDR2 SVGAGI (reference sequence). This CDR3 has 14 amino acids. V trimming: 7 bases; J trimming: 3 bases; junction bases outside the gene matches: 7. The CDR3 loop is CASTDRGTYYEQYF. CDR3 DNA: TGTGCCAGCACTGACAGGGGGACCTACTACGAGCAGTACTTC.

This chain joins TRBV12-3 or TRBV12-4 and TRBJ1-1, with no clear D. The germline V and J ends were trimmed by 5 bases and 3 bases, with 10 bases remaining between them. The CDR3 runs to 13 residues. CDR3 amino acids: CASSLDFYTEAFF. The CDR3 region has the DNA TGTGCCAGCAGTCTCGATTTTTACACTGAAGCTTTCTTT.

The rearrangement links TRBV27 to TRBJ2-7; 8 nucleotides line up with TRBD2. The V and J ends lost 6 bases and 2 bases, in that order; junction bases with no gene match: 21. In germline, CDR1 is MNHEY, CDR2 SMNVEV (reference sequence). The length of the CDR3 is 19 residues. CDR3 protein: CASRREQRPERELPYEQYF. As DNA, the CDR3 is TGTGCCAGCAGACGGGAACAGCGACCCGAGCGGGAGCTACCCTACGAGCAGTACTTC.

This chain links TRBV6-2 or TRBV6-3 with TRBJ2-1; 7 bases align to TRBD2. Losses at the gene ends were 0 bases for V and 3 bases for J; bases not matched to a gene: 5. Germline V gene sequence: CDR1 MNHEY, CDR2 SVGEGT. The CDR3 runs to 16 residues. The CDR3 region is CASSYSVQRGYNEQFF. CDR3 DNA: TGTGCCAGCAGTTACTCGGTCCAGCGGGGCTACAATGAGCAGTTCTTC.